This entry concerns a single TCR beta chain. It may be a read error: a sequence one base away is much more abundant. The template was RNA from unsorted bulk tissue. TCRbeta libraries were built with three rounds of nested PCR, modified from ARM-PCR. One entry per CDR3 protein results from TCRdb running MiXCR on the multiplex PCR reads. The sample includes approximately 75,000 distinct CDR3 sequences, over 75% seen only once; the top ten take approximately 12%. This sample stems from a study of tumor and adjacent non-tumor tissue in lung cancer. The source material was lung tumor tissue. The source of this sequence is a woman aged 45-59 years with non-small cell lung cancer.

CDR3 residues: CANFLSGANVLTF. In nucleotides, the CDR3 is TGTGCCAACTTTCTCTCTGGGGCCAACGTCCTGACTTTC. The chain is built from TRBV25-1 and TRBJ2-6, with D uncertain. With 10 bases removed from V and 0 bases from J, the gap between germline ends came to 7 bases. This CDR3 contains 13 residues. Germline lookup yields CDR1 MGHDK and CDR2 SYGVNS.